The 29 T cell receptor beta chains below were found in one sample sequenced in a study of read filtering for tumor transcriptome and immune sequencing. From around 440 ng of RNA, a library with molecular barcoded alpha/delta and beta/gamma adaptors was made. TCRdb re-called the reads through MiXCR, storing one row per CDR3 protein. The table includes over 50,000 distinct CDR3 sequences, 14% detected once. Sequenced sample: a population of CD138-negative cells sorted from bone marrow. These receptors came from a donor aged 40 or over with multiple myeloma.

Many counts were recorded for this clonotype. The chain links TRBV29-1 to TRBJ2-7, with TRBD1 matching over 12 bases. V dropped 4 bases and J dropped 4; count of bases not matched to a gene: 8. Germline lookup yields CDR1 SQVTM and CDR2 ANQGSEA. The CDR3 covers 15 residues. This CDR3 reads CSVGGQGARPYEQYF. The CDR3 nucleotides are TGCAGCGTTGGGGGACAGGGGGCGCGGCCTTACGAGCAGTACTTC.

This clonotype has a count of ten or more. The chain employs TRBV15 and TRBJ1-5; a possible D gene is TRBD1 (5 bases). The CDR3 loop spans 16 amino acids. Between the trimmed V and J ends, which lost 1 base and 7 bases, there was a span of 17 bases. CDR1 is LNHNV, CDR2 YYDKDF, per germline (reference sequence). CDR3 sequence: CATSRVVGGLEQPQHF. Written as DNA, the CDR3 is TGTGCCACCAGCAGAGTGGTCGGGGGACTGGAGCAGCCCCAGCATTTT.

This clonotype was counted ten times or more. CDR3 DNA: TGCAGTGCTAGTCGTCCCCCATCGGAGCAGTTCTTC. It translates to CSASRPPSEQFF. This chain joins TRBV20-1 and TRBJ2-1; the D is unclear. Looked up from germline, CDR1 is DFQATT and CDR2 is SNEGSKA (reference sequence). The CDR3 has 12 residues. Trimming took off 3 bases at V and 10 bases at J, with 13 bases between the two ends.

CDR3 protein: CASSSALGARSYGYTF. The CDR3 DNA is TGTGCCAGCAGTTCCGCCTTGGGGGCTAGGAGCTATGGCTACACCTTC. The chain joins TRBV27 to TRBJ1-2, with D maybe TRBD1 (6 bases). The CDR3 sequence is 16 residues long. Looked up from germline, CDR1 is MNHEY and CDR2 is SMNVEV (reference sequence). V was cut by 4 bases and J by 4 bases, with 19 bases left in between.

This clonotype was recorded many times. The gene calls are TRBV12-3 or TRBV12-4 and TRBJ2-2; maybe TRBD2 (6 bases). Trimming cost V 7 bases and J 6 bases, with 9 bases left between them. The CDR3 contains 12 residues. This chain's CDR3 is CASISGAGELFF. The CDR3 nucleotides are TGTGCCAGCATTTCGGGGGCCGGGGAGCTGTTTTTT.

In its sample, this clonotype was seen a few times. The final CDR3 position lacks the conserved phenylalanine or tryptophan, pointing to a likely read error. The V and J genes are TRBV2 and TRBJ2-1; D call uncertain. The CDR3 has 11 residues. Germline V lookup: CDR1 SNHLY, CDR2 FYNNEI. V lost 4 bases and J 6 bases, leaving 4 bases between the germline ends. The CDR3 region has the DNA TGTGCCAGCAGTGTGAGCAATGAGCAGTTCCTC. Translating it yields CASSVSNEQFL.

This clonotype appeared many times. The chain uses TRBV28 and TRBJ2-2, with D possibly being TRBD2 (6 bases). V lost 6 bases and J lost 4, with 15 bases in between. Per germline, CDR1 MDHEN and CDR2 SYDVKM. The CDR3 runs 15 residues. CDR3 DNA: TGTGCCAGCAGGACCAGTGGGAGGCGCACCGGGGAGCTGTTTTTT. It specifies CASRTSGRRTGELFF. Full variable domain (missing parts from reference TRBV28 and TRBJ2-2): DVKVTQSSRYLVKRTGEKVFLECVQDMDHENMFWYRQDPGLGLRLIYFSYDVKMKEKGDIPEGYSVSREKKERFSLILESASTNQTSMYLCASRTSGRRTGELFFGEGSRLTVL.

This clonotype was seen a handful of times. A single base separates this from a much larger clone, so it may be a read error. The gene calls are TRBV20-1 and TRBJ2-1, with D maybe TRBD2 (6 bases). V was trimmed by 3 bases and J by 8 bases, leaving 23 bases between them. The germline CDR1 and CDR2 sequences are DFQATT and SNEGSKA (reference sequence). CDR3 size: 16 residues. As DNA, the CDR3 is TGCAGTGCTAGGTTTCAGGCGGGGATGCCATACGATGAGCAGTTCTTC. The encoded protein is CSARFQAGMPYDEQFF.

This clonotype has more than one count but fewer than ten. The V call is TRBV20-1, the J call TRBJ2-1; D is perhaps TRBD2 (6 bases). The V and J ends lost 0 bases and 2 bases respectively, with 11 bases between them. The CDR3 contains 15 residues. Per germline, CDR1 DFQATT and CDR2 SNEGSKA (reference sequence). The DNA for the CDR3 is TGCAGTGCTAGAGAACAGGACTACACCTACAATGAGCAGTTCTTC. Protein sequence: CSAREQDYTYNEQFF.

This clonotype came up many times. The chain has TRBV6-5 and TRBJ1-1; D not certain. The V and J ends lost 0 bases and 0 bases respectively, with 2 bases between them. Per germline, CDR1 MNHEY and CDR2 SVGAGI. The CDR3 extends over 13 amino acids. The CDR3 DNA sequence: TGTGCCAGCAGTTACTCGGTGAACACTGAAGCTTTCTTT. Translating gives CASSYSVNTEAFF.

This clonotype has ten or more counts. The V call is TRBV19, the J call TRBJ2-7; tentative D call: TRBD1 (6 bases). Germline values: CDR1 LNHDA, CDR2 SQIVND (reference sequence). This CDR3 has 18 amino acids. V was pared by 7 bases and J by 0 bases, with 25 bases between. CDR3 DNA sequence: TGTGCCAGTACCCTATTTCACTACTGGGGGCATAGCTCCTACGAGCAGTACTTC. Amino acid sequence: CASTLFHYWGHSSYEQYF. The variable domain in full, completed from reference TRBV19 and TRBJ2-7, reads DGGITQSPKYLFRKEGQNVTLSCEQNLNHDAMYWYRQDPGQGLRLIYYSQIVNDFQKGDIAEGYSVSREKKESFPLTVTSAQKNPTAFYLCASTLFHYWGHSSYEQYFGPGTRLTVT.

The DNA of the CDR3 is TGTGCCAGCAGTTTATCCCCCGGGGGTCAGTCCTACGAGCAGTACTTC. Amino acids: CASSLSPGGQSYEQYF. The chain uses TRBV27 and TRBJ2-7; D perhaps matches TRBD2 (6 bases). Trimming cost V 0 bases and J 1 base, with 13 bases left between them. CDR1 is MNHEY, CDR2 SMNVEV, per germline (reference sequence). This CDR3 spans 16 amino acids.

This clonotype has a count of ten or more. The J gene is TRBJ2-7, the V gene TRBV5-1; D is ambiguous. CDR3 length: 12 amino acids. Deletions cut 4 bases from V and 2 bases from J, with 7 bases between. The germline V gene encodes CDR1 SGHRS and CDR2 YFSETQ. CDR3 in DNA: TGCGCCAGCAGCCCCAATACCTACGAGCAGTACTTC. Protein: CASSPNTYEQYF.

Concerning this clonotype: It may be a read error: a sequence one base away is much more abundant. The chain combines TRBV9 with TRBJ2-5; D might be TRBD1 (5 bases). V gave up 3 bases and J gave up 5 bases, with 11 bases separating them. This CDR3 comprises 13 residues. In germline, CDR1 is SGDLS, CDR2 YYNGEE. The chain's CDR3 is CASSEDREETQYF. CDR3 bases: TGTGCCAGCAGCGAAGACAGAGAGGAGACCCAGTACTTC.

The table lists this clonotype with many counts. The rearrangement links TRBV20-1 to TRBJ2-7; no firm D call. V lost 0 bases and J lost 0, with 6 bases in between. Germline CDR1 is DFQATT and CDR2 is SNEGSKA (reference sequence). This CDR3 contains 13 residues. The CDR3 sequence is CSARDHSSYEQYF. CDR3 nucleotides: TGCAGTGCTAGAGATCACAGCTCCTACGAGCAGTACTTC.

This clonotype occurred many times. This chain connects TRBV6-5 to TRBJ2-3, with a possible D match to TRBD1 (5 bases). There are 14 residues in the CDR3. CDR1 MNHEY and CDR2 SVGAGI come from the germline V gene. Trimming removed 4 bases from V and 2 bases from J, with 10 bases in between. The CDR3 sequence: CASSSRQITDTQYF. DNA of the CDR3: TGTGCCAGCAGTTCTAGACAGATCACAGATACGCAGTATTTT.

This clonotype has ten or more counts. V and J are TRBV20-1 and TRBJ1-1, with TRBD1 identical over 9 bases. CDR3 length: 12 residues. The germline CDR1 and CDR2 sequences are DFQATT and SNEGSKA (reference sequence). This chain's CDR3 is CSHRGQGIVAFF. As DNA, the CDR3 is TGCAGCCACAGGGGGCAAGGGATAGTAGCTTTCTTT.

This clonotype appeared many times. The chain links TRBV25-1 to TRBJ2-1; TRBD2 matches 9 bases. The length of the CDR3 is 18 residues. The V gene end was trimmed by 2 bases and the J gene end by 1 base; junction bases not matched to a gene: 9. The germline CDR1 and CDR2 sequences are MGHDK and SYGVNS. The CDR3 DNA reads as TGTGCCAGCAGTGAAGGGCTAGAGCGGGAGGCATCCTACAATGAGCAGTTCTTC. Translation: CASSEGLEREASYNEQFF.

This clonotype was detected a few times. This may stem from a read error, because a much larger clone lies one nucleotide away. DNA of the CDR3: TGCAGTGCTGAAAGGCTGACAGGTCCCACAGATACGCAGTATTTT. Encoded protein: CSAERLTGPTDTQYF. V is TRBV20-1 and J is TRBJ2-3; D is perhaps TRBD1 (6 bases). The CDR3 covers 15 residues. Germline CDR1 DFQATT, CDR2 SNEGSKA (reference sequence). V was cut by 5 bases and J by 2 bases, with 17 bases left in between.

This clonotype was seen repeatedly, ten times or more. The gene calls are TRBV6-6 and TRBJ2-1; 10 bases are shared with TRBD1. There are 15 residues in the CDR3. V gave up 2 bases and J gave up 7 bases; unmatched junction bases: 5. Germline assignment: CDR1 MNHNY and CDR2 SVGAGI (reference sequence). CDR3 in amino acids: CASSYGTGAANEQFF. CDR3 DNA: TGTGCCAGCAGTTACGGGACAGGGGCCGCGAATGAGCAGTTCTTC.

This clonotype was seen more than once but under ten times. A much larger clonotype is one base distant, so this may be a read error. This rearrangement joins TRBV5-1 to TRBJ1-1; no definite D call. Germline CDR1 and CDR2: SGHRS and YFSETQ. The CDR3 is 14 residues long. V was trimmed by 3 bases and J by 4 bases, leaving 13 bases between them. This CDR3 is CASSSDPRCTEAFF. The CDR3 nucleotides are TGCGCCAGCAGCTCGGACCCCAGATGCACTGAAGCTTTCTTT.

This clonotype was observed many times. V and J are TRBV7-8 and TRBJ2-3, with 8 bases matching TRBD1. This CDR3 has 15 amino acids. With 4 bases clipped from V and 5 bases from J, the junction kept 8 bases outside the gene matches. From germline, CDR1 is SGHVS and CDR2 FQNEAQ. In DNA form, the CDR3 reads TGTGCCAGCAGCTCGCAACTAGGACAGGGAGATACGCAGTATTTT. Translated: CASSSQLGQGDTQYF.

In its sample, this clonotype was seen a few times. The genes are TRBV7-2 and TRBJ2-7, with 11 positions matching TRBD1. Looked up from germline, CDR1 is SGHTA and CDR2 is FQGNSA. V was clipped by 5 bases and J by 7 bases; unmatched bases: 10. The CDR3 contains 15 residues. CDR3 nucleotide sequence: TGTGCCAGCAGCATGAGGACAGGGGGCTGGAGTGAGCAGTACTTC. Its protein product is CASSMRTGGWSEQYF. Complete variable domain (other parts from reference TRBV7-2 and TRBJ2-7): GAGVSQSPSNKVTEKGKDVELRCDPISGHTALYWYRQSLGQGLEFLIYFQGNSAPDKSGLPSDRFSAERTGGSVSTLTIQRTQQEDSAVYLCASSMRTGGWSEQYFGPGTRLTVT.

There are many counts of this clonotype. The chain couples TRBV6-2 or TRBV6-3 to TRBJ2-5; D may correspond to TRBD1 or TRBD2 (5 bases each). V dropped 5 bases and J dropped 5 bases, with 15 bases sitting between them. Germline-derived CDR1 and CDR2 are MNHEY and SVGEGT. This CDR3 comprises 14 residues. The CDR3 is CASSRPGLTETQYF. The CDR3 nucleotides are TGTGCCAGCAGTCGCCCGGGGCTTACGGAGACCCAGTACTTC.

As to this clonotype: This may stem from a read error, because a much larger clone lies one nucleotide away. This chain joins TRBV30 and TRBJ2-1; TRBD2 agrees at 14 bases. The CDR3 length is 15 residues. The germline CDR1 and CDR2 sequences are GTSNPN and SVGIG (reference sequence). As DNA, the CDR3 is TGTGTCTGGGCACCGGGACTAGCGGGAGTCAATGAGCAGTTCTTC. It yields the protein CVWAPGLAGVNEQFF.

About this clonotype: This may stem from a read error, because a much larger clone lies one nucleotide away. This chain connects TRBV2 to TRBJ2-7; 7 bases match TRBD2. The germline V gene has CDR1 SNHLY and CDR2 FYNNEI. This CDR3 spans 15 amino acids. V was clipped by 6 bases and J by 3 bases; unmatched bases: 11. The CDR3 bases are TGTGCCAGCAGAGAATGCGCGGGAGAAAGCTACGAGCAGTACTTC. Protein: CASRECAGESYEQYF.

This clonotype turned up a few times. The chain links TRBV18 to TRBJ2-1; TRBD1 agrees at 7 bases. This CDR3 contains 15 residues. Germline V gene data show CDR1 as KGHSH and CDR2 as LQKENI. Germline trimming cut 4 bases from V and 0 bases from J; bases unmatched to any gene: 3. CDR3 sequence reads: CASSRDSPSYNEQFF. The CDR3 DNA reads as TGTGCCAGCTCACGGGACAGTCCCTCCTACAATGAGCAGTTCTTC.

This clonotype occurred many times. The rearrangement links TRBV9 to TRBJ2-5, with 8 positions matching TRBD1. V lost 3 bases to trimming and J lost 5 bases; unmatched junction nucleotides: 9. The CDR3 sequence is 15 residues long. Germline V gives CDR1 SGDLS, CDR2 YYNGEE. The CDR3 DNA follows: TGTGCCAGCAGCGCACGACAGGGGTTCGGGGAGACCCAGTACTTC. Encoded protein: CASSARQGFGETQYF.

Concerning this clonotype itself: A single base separates this from a much larger clone, so it may be a read error. This sequence joins TRBV20-1 and TRBJ2-5, with D perhaps matching TRBD2 (6 bases). There are 12 residues in the CDR3. Germline CDR1 DFQATT, CDR2 SNEGSKA (reference sequence). The V and J ends lost 4 bases and 9 bases respectively, with 15 bases between them. Here the CDR3 DNA reads TGCAGTGCTACGGGGGACGGTGAGGCCCAGTACTTC. Translation gives CSATGDGEAQYF.